This section outlines one T cell receptor (beta chain) sequence together with its context. This sample is drawn from a study of OX40 agonist ivuxolimab in advanced cancers. Study-wide background: Head and neck, renal cell, melanoma or hepatocellular carcinoma were the cancers that dose-escalation patients had.

Assay used: immunoSEQ multiplex PCR; TCRdb lists only in-frame clones, some missing. The data contain just under 85,000 clones, roughly 83% of them singletons. The V end was cut by 5 bases, the J end by 0 bases, with 14 bases between. This CDR3 region has 14 residues. Per germline, CDR1 GTSNPN and CDR2 SVGIG (reference sequence). This TCR was recovered from an adult with an advanced solid tumor such as melanoma, head and neck, liver or kidney cancer. The chain has TRBV30 and TRBJ2-7; TRBD2 might be the D (6 bases). This material consisted of CD4+ or CD8+ T cells sorted from blood, taken in a trial of the OX40 agonist ivuxolimab. As DNA, the CDR3 is TGTGCCTGGGCCCTTGGCGGGATCTCCTACGAGCAGTACTTC. Amino acid sequence: CAWALGGISYEQYF.